Below, one TCR beta chain is given with its context. This sample is drawn from a study of cytomegalovirus exposure and HLA in healthy donors. Study at large: In an early release, HLA-typed donors contributed some 88 million unique TCR sequences.

Despite likely unrecorded immune exposures, the donors were nominally healthy at the time of sampling. Amplification used 60 Vbeta primers and 13 Jbeta primers. The method was immunoSEQ multiplex PCR; TCRdb's version includes in-frame clones alone and lacks a portion of them. The sample holds over 150,000 clones; 70% to 75% are singletons and the top ten take about 5%. Trimming removed 3 bases from V and 4 bases from J, with 14 bases in between. The CDR3 is 15 residues long. Germline CDR1 LGHNA, CDR2 YSLEER. The TCR comes from a man aged 30 to 39 in good health and CMV-seropositive. What was sequenced was PBMCs. The J gene is TRBJ2-3, the V gene TRBV4-3; D gene ambiguous. CDR3 amino acids: CASSQSSQVADTQYF. The CDR3 region has the DNA TGCGCCAGCAGCCAGTCCAGTCAAGTGGCAGATACGCAGTATTTT.